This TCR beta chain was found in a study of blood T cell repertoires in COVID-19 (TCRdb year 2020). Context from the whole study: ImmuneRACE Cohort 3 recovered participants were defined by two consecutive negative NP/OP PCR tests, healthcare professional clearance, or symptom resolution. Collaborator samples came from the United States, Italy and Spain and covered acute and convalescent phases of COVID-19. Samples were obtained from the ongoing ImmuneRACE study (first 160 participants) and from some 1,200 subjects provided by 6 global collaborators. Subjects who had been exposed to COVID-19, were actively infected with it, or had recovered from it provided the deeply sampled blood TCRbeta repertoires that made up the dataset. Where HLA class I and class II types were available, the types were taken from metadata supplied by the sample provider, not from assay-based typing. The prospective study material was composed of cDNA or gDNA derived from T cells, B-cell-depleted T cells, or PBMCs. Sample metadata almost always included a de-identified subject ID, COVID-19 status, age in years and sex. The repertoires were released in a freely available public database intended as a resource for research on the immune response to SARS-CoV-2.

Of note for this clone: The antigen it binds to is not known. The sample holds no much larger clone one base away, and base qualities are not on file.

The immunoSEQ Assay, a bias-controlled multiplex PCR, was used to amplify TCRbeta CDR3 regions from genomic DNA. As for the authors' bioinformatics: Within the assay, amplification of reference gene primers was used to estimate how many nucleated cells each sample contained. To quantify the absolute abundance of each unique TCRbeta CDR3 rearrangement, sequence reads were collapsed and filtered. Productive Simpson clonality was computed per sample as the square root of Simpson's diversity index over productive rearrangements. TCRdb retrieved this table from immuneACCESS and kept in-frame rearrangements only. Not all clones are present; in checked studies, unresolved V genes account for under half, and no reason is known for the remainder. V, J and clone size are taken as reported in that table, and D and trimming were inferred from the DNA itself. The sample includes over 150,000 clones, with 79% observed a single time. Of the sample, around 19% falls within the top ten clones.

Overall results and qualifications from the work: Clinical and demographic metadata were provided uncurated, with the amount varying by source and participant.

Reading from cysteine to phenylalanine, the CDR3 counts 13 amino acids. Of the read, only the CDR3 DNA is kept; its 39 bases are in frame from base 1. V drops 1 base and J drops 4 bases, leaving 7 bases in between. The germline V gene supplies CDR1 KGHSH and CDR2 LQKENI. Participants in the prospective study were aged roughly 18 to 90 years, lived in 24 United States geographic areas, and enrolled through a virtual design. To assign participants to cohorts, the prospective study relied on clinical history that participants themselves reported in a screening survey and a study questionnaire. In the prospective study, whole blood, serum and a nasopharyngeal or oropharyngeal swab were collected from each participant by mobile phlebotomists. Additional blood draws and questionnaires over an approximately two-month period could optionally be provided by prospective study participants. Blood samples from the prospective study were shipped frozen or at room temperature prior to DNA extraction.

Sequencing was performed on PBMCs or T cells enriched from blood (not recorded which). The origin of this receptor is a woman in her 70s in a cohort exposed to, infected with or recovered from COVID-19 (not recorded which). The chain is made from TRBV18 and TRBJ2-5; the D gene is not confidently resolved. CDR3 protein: CASSPLRRETQYF. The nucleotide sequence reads TGTGCCAGCTCACCACTGCGTAGAGAGACCCAGTACTTC. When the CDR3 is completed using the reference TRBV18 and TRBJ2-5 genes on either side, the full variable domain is NAGVMQNPRHLVRRRGQEARLRCSPMKGHSHVYWYRQLPEEGLKFMVYLQKENIIDESGMPKERFSAEFPKEGPSILRIQQVVRGDSAAYFCASSPLRRETQYFGPGTRLLVL.